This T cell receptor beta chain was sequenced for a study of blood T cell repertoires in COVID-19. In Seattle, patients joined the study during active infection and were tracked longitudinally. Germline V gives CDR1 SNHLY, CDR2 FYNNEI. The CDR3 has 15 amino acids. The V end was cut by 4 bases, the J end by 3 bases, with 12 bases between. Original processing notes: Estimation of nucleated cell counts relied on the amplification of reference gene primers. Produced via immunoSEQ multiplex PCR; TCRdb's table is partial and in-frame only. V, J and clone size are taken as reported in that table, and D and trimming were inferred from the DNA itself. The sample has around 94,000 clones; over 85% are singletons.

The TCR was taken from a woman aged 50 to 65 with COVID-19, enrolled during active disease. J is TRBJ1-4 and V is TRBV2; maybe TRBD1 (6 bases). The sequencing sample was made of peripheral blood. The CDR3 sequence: CASSAVGAANEKLFF. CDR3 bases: TGTGCCAGCAGTGCGGTGGGGGCGGCTAATGAAAAACTGTTTTTT.